One TCR beta chain is described in this entry. Trimming cost V 2 bases and J 3 bases, with 15 bases left between them. CDR3 length: 16 amino acids. Germline CDR1 reads SGHTA; CDR2 reads FQGTGA. The data were obtained in a study of T cell changes during pregnancy in multiple sclerosis. Here immunoSEQ multiplex PCR was the method, and the copy in TCRdb shows in-frame clones only, minus some. The profile shows some 70,000 clones, just over 90% of them singletons. The rearrangement links TRBV7-3 to TRBJ2-3; maybe TRBD2 (5 bases). The source of this sequence is a female donor in good health, enrolled as a control in a pregnancy study. Sample: peripheral blood, taken in the second trimester of pregnancy. CDR3 protein: CASSLGGQGLTDTQYF. In DNA, the CDR3 is TGTGCCAGCAGCTTAGGAGGTCAAGGCTTAACAGATACGCAGTATTTT.